Included here is one T cell receptor beta chain sequence, with context. No antigen is known for it. Within one base of it there is no much larger clone, and no base qualities were kept. Germline trimming: 5 bases from V, 8 bases from J; junction bases outside gene matches: 12. The germline V gene (reference sequence) gives CDR1 as SEHNR and CDR2 as FQNEAQ. The CDR3 covers 16 residues, taking in both the cysteine and the phenylalanine. Only the CDR3 DNA is retained, 48 bases long and in frame from the first base. Whole blood was collected in K2EDTA tubes by collaborating institutions according to the institutions' own protocols. For TCRbeta analysis, collaborator samples were shipped as frozen whole blood, as isolated PBMCs, or as DNA extracted from either sample type. These data come from a study of blood T cell repertoires in COVID-19 (dated by TCRdb to 2020 to 2021). With regard to the full study: Collaborator samples came from the United States, Italy and Spain and covered acute and convalescent phases of COVID-19. Subjects who had been exposed to COVID-19, were actively infected with it, or had recovered from it provided the deeply sampled blood TCRbeta repertoires that made up the dataset. The repertoires were released in a freely available public database meant as a resource for research on the immune response to SARS-CoV-2. The material from the prospective study consisted of cDNA or gDNA derived from T cells, B-cell-depleted T cells, or PBMCs. Where HLA class I and class II types were available, the types were taken from metadata supplied by the sample provider, not from assay-based typing. Samples were obtained from the ongoing ImmuneRACE study (first 160 participants) and from over a thousand subjects provided by 6 global collaborators. A de-identified subject ID, COVID-19 status, age in years and sex were almost always included in the sample metadata. Results the study describes overall, beyond this receptor: The amount of clinical and demographic metadata varied by source and participant and was provided uncurated.

TCRbeta CDR3 regions were amplified from genomic DNA using the immunoSEQ Assay, a bias-controlled multiplex PCR. Regarding the original processing steps: The number of nucleated cells in each sample was estimated from the amplification of reference gene primers within the assay. To quantify the absolute abundance of each unique TCRbeta CDR3 rearrangement, sequence reads were collapsed and filtered. Productive Simpson clonality was computed per sample as the square root of Simpson's diversity index over productive rearrangements. In TCRdb, the immuneACCESS table is reduced to in-frame sequences with V and J assigned. These tables do not hold every clone; where another copy was compared, an unresolved V gene accounts for under half, and the others remain unexplained. For V, J and clone size, that table is used; D and trimming come from the DNA. This sample holds fewer than 30,000 clones; about three quarters were observed only once. Almost 8% of the sample rests with the top ten.

The sequenced sample consisted of peripheral blood. This TCR was sampled from a woman in her 70s with active or convalescent COVID-19. The V gene is TRBV7-9 and the J gene is TRBJ1-2; 12 nucleotides in the junction match TRBD1. The DNA sequence is as follows: TGTGCCAGCAGCACCATCCGGGACAGGGGGCCGGAAGGCTACACCTTC. It translates to CASSTIRDRGPEGYTF.